The 17 T cell receptor beta chains below come from one sample, sequenced in a study of early T cells in non-severe SARS-CoV-2 infection (dated by TCRdb to the early 2020s). Library creation used 5' RACE. Sequencing was carried out with a NextSeq 500. In-frame beta chains were kept once TCRdb had trimmed the public reads at Q25 with fastp and called clones with MiXCR. Every entry covers one CDR3 protein and lists the most common genes and DNA from its rows. For this sample the table gives more than 65,000 distinct CDR3 sequences, of which around 14% were detected only once. In total, the top ten clones hold about 5.2% of the sample. Sequenced material: whole blood. These receptors were collected from an adult who was a healthcare worker with PCR-confirmed SARS-CoV-2 infection or an uninfected control (not recorded which).

This clonotype has a handful of counts. The J gene is TRBJ2-5, the V gene TRBV7-8; tentative D call: TRBD1 (6 bases). Germline CDR1 SGHVS, CDR2 FQNEAQ. V lost 6 bases to trimming and J lost 4 bases, with 30 bases between them. This CDR3 region has 19 residues. CDR3 nucleotides: TGTGCCAGCAGTTTAAAACCTCTGACAGGCGCCGGGCCCGTAGAGACCCAGTACTTC. Its translation: CASSLKPLTGAGPVETQYF.

The chain recombines TRBV4-1 with TRBJ1-4; no clear D gene. CDR3 size: 14 residues. Trimming removed 3 bases at V and 8 bases at J, with 13 bases between. The germline CDR1 and CDR2 sequences are MGHRA and YSYEKL. The DNA for the CDR3 is TGCGCCAGCAGCCAGGGCGTCTCCGGAGAAAAACTGTTTTTT. Amino acid sequence: CASSQGVSGEKLFF.

The rearrangement joins TRBV2 to TRBJ2-7; 8 bases map to TRBD2. This CDR3 has 14 amino acids. CDR1 and CDR2 (germline): SNHLY, FYNNEI. Trimming took 6 bases from V and 3 from J; bases not matched to a gene: 7. The CDR3 loop is CASSRGLANYEQYF. The CDR3, as DNA: TGTGCCAGCAGCCGCGGACTAGCCAACTACGAGCAGTACTTC. Full variable domain (rest looked up from reference TRBV2 and TRBJ2-7): EPEVTQTPSHQVTQMGQEVILRCVPISNHLYFYWYRQILGQKVEFLVSFYNNEISEKSEIFDDQFSVERPDGSNFTLKIRSTKLEDSAMYFCASSRGLANYEQYFGPGTRLTVT.

The V and J genes are TRBV29-1 and TRBJ2-5; D possibly uses TRBD1 or TRBD2 (7 bases each). This CDR3 is 13 amino acids long. CDR1 and CDR2 (germline): SQVTM, ANQGSEA. V shed 3 bases and J shed 6 bases, with 14 bases lying between them. The CDR3 sequence: CSVEGGGAKTQYF. The CDR3 coding sequence is TGCAGCGTTGAGGGAGGGGGCGCGAAGACCCAGTACTTC.

This clonotype was recorded at least ten times. V gene TRBV2 combines with J gene TRBJ1-1; tentatively, D is TRBD1 (5 bases). The V end was cut by 6 bases, the J end by 0 bases, with 14 bases between. The CDR3 totals 15 residues. CDR1 is SNHLY and CDR2 is FYNNEI in the germline V gene. The DNA of the CDR3 is TGTGCCAGCAGGGACCTGACAGAAATGAACACTGAAGCTTTCTTT. Its protein is CASRDLTEMNTEAFF.

The chain couples TRBV5-4 to TRBJ2-3; TRBD2 matches at 13 bases. The V gene end was trimmed by 4 bases and the J gene end by 3 bases; junction bases not matched to a gene: 8. The CDR3 runs 17 residues. From germline, CDR1 is SGHNT and CDR2 YYREEE (reference sequence). The CDR3 nucleotides are TGTGCCAGCAGCGGAGGGACTAGCGGGGATAGGACAGATACGCAGTATTTT. Protein product: CASSGGTSGDRTDTQYF.

In its sample, this clonotype was seen many times. V and J are TRBV11-1 and TRBJ2-7; 10 positions agree with TRBD1. This CDR3 region has 14 residues. J was trimmed by 6 bases and V by 5 bases; bases with no gene match: 7. Germline V gene sequence: CDR1 SGHAT, CDR2 FQDESV (reference sequence). The DNA of the CDR3 is TGTGCCAGCAGCCCCACCGGGACAGGGGCCGAGCAGTACTTC. Protein: CASSPTGTGAEQYF.

V and J are TRBV10-3 and TRBJ2-1, with D unclear. V lost 4 bases and J 0 bases, leaving 7 bases between the germline ends. Germline V CDR1 and CDR2: ENHRY, SYGVKD. This CDR3 region has 14 residues. The CDR3 sequence: CAISGQSSYNEQFF. DNA of the CDR3: TGTGCCATCAGTGGTCAGAGCTCCTACAATGAGCAGTTCTTC.

This clonotype was seen repeatedly, ten times or more. The genes are TRBV7-8 and TRBJ1-5; D is uncertain. Germline CDR1 is SGHVS and CDR2 is FQNEAQ. The CDR3 totals 14 residues. Trimming took 2 bases from V and 8 from J, leaving 13 bases between them. The CDR3 sequence: CASSLRSSTEPQHF. CDR3 DNA sequence: TGTGCCAGCAGCTTAAGGAGTAGTACGGAGCCCCAGCATTTT.

V gene TRBV5-1 combines with J gene TRBJ2-7, with TRBD1 matching 7 bases. V was clipped by 3 bases and J by 2 bases; unmatched bases: 2. The CDR3 spans 13 residues. Germline V gene lookup returns CDR1 SGHRS and CDR2 YFSETQ. CDR3 DNA sequence: TGCGCCAGCAGCTGGGGGACAGCCTACGAGCAGTACTTC. This gives the protein CASSWGTAYEQYF.

This clonotype was seen at least ten times. The chain links TRBV6-1 to TRBJ1-1; tentative D call: TRBD1 (6 bases). V was pared by 5 bases and J by 2 bases, with 12 bases between. CDR3 length: 14 residues. The germline V gene has CDR1 MNHNS and CDR2 SASEGT. The CDR3 sequence is CASSLRTENTEAFF. CDR3 sequence (DNA): TGTGCCAGCAGTCTGCGGACAGAAAACACTGAAGCTTTCTTT.

This clonotype was seen repeatedly, ten times or more. The genes are TRBV7-9 and TRBJ2-7, with a possible D match to TRBD2 (5 bases). CDR3 size: 14 residues. The germline V gene has CDR1 SEHNR and CDR2 FQNEAQ (reference sequence). Trimming stripped 6 bases from V and 2 bases from J, with 14 bases between. The CDR3 loop is CASSRSGVPYEQYF. CDR3 DNA: TGTGCCAGCAGTCGTTCCGGGGTGCCCTACGAGCAGTACTTC.

This sequence joins TRBV6-1 and TRBJ2-5; D uncertain. With 7 bases removed from V and 0 bases from J, the gap between germline ends came to 15 bases. CDR1 is MNHNS and CDR2 is SASEGT in the germline V gene. This CDR3 region has 15 residues. The CDR3 DNA sequence: TGTGCCAGCAAATATCAGCCGCCCAACCAAGAGACCCAGTACTTC. This gives the protein CASKYQPPNQETQYF.

This clonotype was observed many times. V usage is TRBV4-2 and J usage is TRBJ2-3, with 9 bases matching TRBD2. Losses at the gene ends were 1 base for V and 4 bases for J; bases not matched to a gene: 3. Germline-derived CDR1 and CDR2 are LGHNA and YNFKEQ. The CDR3 runs to 15 residues. The CDR3 DNA follows: TGTGCCAGCAGCCAAGGTAGCGGGAGCTCAGATACGCAGTATTTT. The encoded protein is CASSQGSGSSDTQYF.

This clonotype was seen more than once but under ten times. The V and J genes are TRBV7-2 and TRBJ2-7, with D unresolved. V was cut by 4 bases and J by 2 bases, with 6 bases left in between. This CDR3 region has 12 residues. Germline V gene sequence: CDR1 SGHTA, CDR2 FQGNSA. CDR3 sequence reads: CASSYSTYEQYF. The CDR3 nucleotides read TGTGCCAGCAGCTACAGTACCTACGAGCAGTACTTC.

This rearrangement joins TRBV20-1 to TRBJ1-5; 8 positions match TRBD1. Germline V gene sequence: CDR1 DFQATT, CDR2 SNEGSKA (reference sequence). CDR3 length equals 13 residues. V was pared by 6 bases and J by 7 bases, with 8 bases of the junction left unmatched. The CDR3 protein is CSAEDRVDQPQHF. The DNA of the CDR3 is TGCAGTGCGGAGGACAGGGTAGACCAGCCCCAGCATTTT.

This clonotype has ten or more counts. This sequence joins TRBV5-1 and TRBJ1-1, with 10 bases matching TRBD1. CDR3 length equals 15 residues. J was trimmed by 5 bases and V by 4 bases; bases with no gene match: 8. The germline CDR1 and CDR2 sequences are SGHRS and YFSETQ. The CDR3 protein is CASSARDRGGTEAFF. The CDR3 bases are TGCGCCAGCAGCGCCCGGGACAGGGGAGGGACTGAAGCTTTCTTT.